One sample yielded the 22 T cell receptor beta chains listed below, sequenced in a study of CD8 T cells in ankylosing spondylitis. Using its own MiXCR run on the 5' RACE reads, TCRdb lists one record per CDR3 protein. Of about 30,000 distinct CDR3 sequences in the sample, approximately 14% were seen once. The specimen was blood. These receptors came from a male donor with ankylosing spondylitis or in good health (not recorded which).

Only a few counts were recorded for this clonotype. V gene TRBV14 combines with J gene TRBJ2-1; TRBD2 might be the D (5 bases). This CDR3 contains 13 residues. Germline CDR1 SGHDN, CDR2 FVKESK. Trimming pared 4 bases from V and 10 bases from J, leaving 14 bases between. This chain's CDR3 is CASSRRTGGEQFF. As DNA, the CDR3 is TGTGCCAGCAGCCGCCGGACTGGCGGGGAGCAGTTCTTC.

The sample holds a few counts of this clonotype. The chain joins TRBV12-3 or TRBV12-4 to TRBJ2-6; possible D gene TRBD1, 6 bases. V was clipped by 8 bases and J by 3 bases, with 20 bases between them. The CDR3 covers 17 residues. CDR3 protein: CASATSTTGFGANVLTF. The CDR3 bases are TGTGCCAGCGCCACCAGCACTACAGGGTTTGGGGCCAACGTCCTGACTTTC.

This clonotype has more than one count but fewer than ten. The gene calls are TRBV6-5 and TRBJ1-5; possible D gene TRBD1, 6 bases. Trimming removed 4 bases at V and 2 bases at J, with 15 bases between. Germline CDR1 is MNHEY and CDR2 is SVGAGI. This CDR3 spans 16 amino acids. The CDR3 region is CASSLTSGAGNQPQHF. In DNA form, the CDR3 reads TGTGCCAGCAGTTTAACTTCAGGGGCGGGCAATCAGCCCCAGCATTTT.

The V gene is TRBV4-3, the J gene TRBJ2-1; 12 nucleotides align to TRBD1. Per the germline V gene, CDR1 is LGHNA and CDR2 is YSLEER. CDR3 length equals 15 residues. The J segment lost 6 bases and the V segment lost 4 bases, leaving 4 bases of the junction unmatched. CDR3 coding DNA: TGCGCCAGCAGCCTGGGACAGGGGGCAGGCAATGAGCAGTTCTTC. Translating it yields CASSLGQGAGNEQFF.

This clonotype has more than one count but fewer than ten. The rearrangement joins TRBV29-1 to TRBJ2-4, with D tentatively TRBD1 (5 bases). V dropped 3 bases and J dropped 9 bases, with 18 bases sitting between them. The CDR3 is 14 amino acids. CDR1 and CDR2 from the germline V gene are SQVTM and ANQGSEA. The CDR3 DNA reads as TGCAGCGTTGAGGGAACAGGTTCGCCGGGCATTCAGTACTTC. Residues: CSVEGTGSPGIQYF.

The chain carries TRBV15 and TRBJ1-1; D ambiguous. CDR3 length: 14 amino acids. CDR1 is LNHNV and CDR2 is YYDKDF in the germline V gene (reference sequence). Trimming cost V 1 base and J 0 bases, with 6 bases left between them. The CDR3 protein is CATSRGGMNTEAFF. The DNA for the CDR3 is TGTGCCACCAGCAGAGGGGGAATGAACACTGAAGCTTTCTTT.

The CDR3, as DNA: TGTGCCAGCAGTTTAACAAGGTCCCTAGATACGCAGTATTTT. Its protein is CASSLTRSLDTQYF. The chain is built from TRBV28 and TRBJ2-3; D uncertain. The CDR3 contains 14 residues. Germline CDR1 and CDR2: MDHEN and SYDVKM. Trimming stripped 2 bases from V and 5 bases from J, with 11 bases between. Full variable domain (missing parts from reference TRBV28 and TRBJ2-3): DVKVTQSSRYLVKRTGEKVFLECVQDMDHENMFWYRQDPGLGLRLIYFSYDVKMKEKGDIPEGYSVSREKKERFSLILESASTNQTSMYLCASSLTRSLDTQYFGPGTRLTVL.

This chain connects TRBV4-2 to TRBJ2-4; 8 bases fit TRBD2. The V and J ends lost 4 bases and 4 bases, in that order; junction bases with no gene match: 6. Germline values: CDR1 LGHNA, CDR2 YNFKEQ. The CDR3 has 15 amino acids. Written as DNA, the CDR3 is TGTGCCAGCAGCCCAACCTTAGCGGGGAAAAACATTCAGTACTTC. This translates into CASSPTLAGKNIQYF.

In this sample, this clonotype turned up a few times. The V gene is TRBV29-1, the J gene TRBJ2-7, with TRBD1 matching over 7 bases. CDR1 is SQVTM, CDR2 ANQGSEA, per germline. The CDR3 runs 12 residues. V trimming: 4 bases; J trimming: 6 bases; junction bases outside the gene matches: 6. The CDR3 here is CSVGNRGFEQYF. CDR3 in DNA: TGCAGCGTTGGGAACAGGGGTTTCGAGCAGTACTTC.

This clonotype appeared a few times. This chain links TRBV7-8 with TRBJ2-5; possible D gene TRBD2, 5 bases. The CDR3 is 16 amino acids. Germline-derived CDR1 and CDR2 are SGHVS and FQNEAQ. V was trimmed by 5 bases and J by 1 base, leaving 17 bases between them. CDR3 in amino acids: CASSQVDGMGQETQYF. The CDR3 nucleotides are TGTGCCAGCAGCCAGGTGGACGGGATGGGCCAAGAGACCCAGTACTTC.

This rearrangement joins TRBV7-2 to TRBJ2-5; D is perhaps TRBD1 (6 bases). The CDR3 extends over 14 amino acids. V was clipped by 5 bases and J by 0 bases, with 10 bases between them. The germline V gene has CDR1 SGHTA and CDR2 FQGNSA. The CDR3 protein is CASSLDRYQETQYF. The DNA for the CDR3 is TGTGCCAGCAGCCTAGACAGGTACCAAGAGACCCAGTACTTC.

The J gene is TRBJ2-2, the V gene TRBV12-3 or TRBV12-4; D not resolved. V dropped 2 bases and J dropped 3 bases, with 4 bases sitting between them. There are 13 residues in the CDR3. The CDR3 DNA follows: TGTGCCAGCAGTTTACTCTACACCGGGGAGCTGTTTTTT. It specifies CASSLLYTGELFF.

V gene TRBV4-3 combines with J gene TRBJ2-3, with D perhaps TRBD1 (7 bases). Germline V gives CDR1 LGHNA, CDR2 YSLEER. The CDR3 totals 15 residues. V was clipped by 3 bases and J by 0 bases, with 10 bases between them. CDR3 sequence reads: CASSQQGGSTDTQYF. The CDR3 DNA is TGCGCCAGCAGCCAGCAGGGGGGAAGCACAGATACGCAGTATTTT.

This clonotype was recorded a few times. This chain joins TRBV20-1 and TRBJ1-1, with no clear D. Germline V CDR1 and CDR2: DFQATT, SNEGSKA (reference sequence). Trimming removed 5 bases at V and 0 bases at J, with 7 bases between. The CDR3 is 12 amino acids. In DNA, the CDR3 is TGCAGTGCTGCCCAGGTGAACACTGAAGCTTTCTTT. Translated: CSAAQVNTEAFF.

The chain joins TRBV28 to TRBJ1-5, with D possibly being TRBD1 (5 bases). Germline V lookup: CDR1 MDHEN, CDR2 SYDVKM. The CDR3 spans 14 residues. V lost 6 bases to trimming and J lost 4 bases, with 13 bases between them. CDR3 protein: CASSLGTGNQPQHF. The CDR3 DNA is TGTGCCAGCAGCCTCGGGACGGGGAATCAGCCCCAGCATTTT.

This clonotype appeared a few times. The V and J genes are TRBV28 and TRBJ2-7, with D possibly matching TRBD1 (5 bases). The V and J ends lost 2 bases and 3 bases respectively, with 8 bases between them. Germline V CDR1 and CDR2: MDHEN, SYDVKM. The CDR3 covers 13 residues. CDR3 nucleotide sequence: TGTGCCAGCAGTTTAGCAGGGAACTACGAGCAGTACTTC. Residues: CASSLAGNYEQYF.

The CDR3 is CASSRSLAGGPARELFF. In DNA, the CDR3 is TGTGCCAGCAGCCGAAGCCTAGCGGGGGGGCCAGCCCGGGAGCTGTTTTTT. J is TRBJ2-2 and V is TRBV6-5; 12 nucleotides line up with TRBD2. CDR3 length: 17 residues. Trimming removed 6 bases from V and 9 bases from J; junction bases left unmatched: 14. CDR1 and CDR2 (germline): MNHEY, SVGAGI.

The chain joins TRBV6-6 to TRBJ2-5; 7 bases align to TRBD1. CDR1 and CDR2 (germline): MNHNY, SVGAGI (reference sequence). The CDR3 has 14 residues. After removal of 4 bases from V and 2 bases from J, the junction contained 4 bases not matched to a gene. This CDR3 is CASSSLTGQETQYF. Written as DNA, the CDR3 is TGTGCCAGCAGTTCGCTGACAGGGCAAGAGACCCAGTACTTC.

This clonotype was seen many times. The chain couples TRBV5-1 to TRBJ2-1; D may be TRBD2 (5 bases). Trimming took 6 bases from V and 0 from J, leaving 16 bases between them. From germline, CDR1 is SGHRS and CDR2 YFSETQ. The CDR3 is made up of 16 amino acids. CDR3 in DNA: TGCGCCAGCACCCAGAGGGCCGCGACCTCCTACAATGAGCAGTTCTTC. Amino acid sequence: CASTQRAATSYNEQFF.

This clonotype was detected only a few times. This CDR3 reads CATTRGSSTDTQYF. CDR3 coding DNA: TGTGCCACCACCCGAGGTTCAAGCACAGATACGCAGTATTTT. V gene TRBV10-3 combines with J gene TRBJ2-3; no reliable D call. V lost 10 bases and J 0 bases, leaving 14 bases between the germline ends. Germline V lookup: CDR1 ENHRY, CDR2 SYGVKD. The CDR3 sequence is 14 residues long.

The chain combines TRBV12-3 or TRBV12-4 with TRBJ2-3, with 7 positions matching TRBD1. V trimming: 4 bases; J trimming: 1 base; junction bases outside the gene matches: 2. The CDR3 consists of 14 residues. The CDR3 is CASSWDSRTDTQYF. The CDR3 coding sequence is TGTGCCAGCAGTTGGGACAGCCGCACAGATACGCAGTATTTT.

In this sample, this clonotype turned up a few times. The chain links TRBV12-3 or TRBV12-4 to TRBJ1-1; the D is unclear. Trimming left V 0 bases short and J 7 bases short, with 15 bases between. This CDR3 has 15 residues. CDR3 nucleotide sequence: TGTGCCAGCAGTTTAGCGCTTGGACGGGCATTTGAAGCTTTCTTT. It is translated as CASSLALGRAFEAFF.